Only a few counts were recorded for the clone carrying this T cell receptor beta chain. Its specificity is unknown. The record originates from a study of blood T cells in healthy people across ages. Study-level findings and limits: Leaving the PBMCs unsorted stopped any conclusive comparison of naive versus antigen-experienced cells. Older individuals had lower TCR beta diversity per million T cells (the decline was roughly linear).

From germline, CDR1 is LNHDA and CDR2 SQIVND (reference sequence). Trimming took 0 bases from V and 0 from J, leaving 9 bases between them. The CDR3 is 16 residues long. The authors ran a second PCR of roughly 6 to 12 cycles using a sample-barcoded 5' primer and a J-beta primer mix. Each cDNA molecule received a tag from a template-switch adaptor that had 12 random nucleotides. Per sample, CDR3-containing paired-end reads numbered at least 3 million. Via MiXCR, TCRdb re-called the 5' RACE reads, giving one row per CDR3 protein. The sample has around 1,100,000 distinct CDR3 sequences; around two fifths are singletons.

The sequencing sample was made of blood. This TCR came from a man younger than 35 in good health. The rearrangement links TRBV19 to TRBJ2-1, with D unclear. The CDR3 DNA reads as TGTGCCAGTAGTATAGATGGGGTGAGCTCCTACAATGAGCAGTTCTTC. Residues: CASSIDGVSSYNEQFF.